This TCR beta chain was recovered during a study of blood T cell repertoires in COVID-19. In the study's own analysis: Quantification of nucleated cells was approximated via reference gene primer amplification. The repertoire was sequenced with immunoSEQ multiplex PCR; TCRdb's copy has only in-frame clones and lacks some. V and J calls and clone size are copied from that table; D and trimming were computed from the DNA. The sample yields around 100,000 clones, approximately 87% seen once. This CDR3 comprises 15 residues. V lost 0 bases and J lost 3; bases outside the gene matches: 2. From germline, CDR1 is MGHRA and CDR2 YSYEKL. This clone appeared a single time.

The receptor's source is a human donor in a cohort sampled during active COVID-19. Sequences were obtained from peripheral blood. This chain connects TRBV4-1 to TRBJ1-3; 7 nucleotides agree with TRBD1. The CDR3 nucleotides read TGCGCCAGCAGCCAAGACAGGGGGAATGGAAACACCATATATTTT. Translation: CASSQDRGNGNTIYF.